This T cell receptor (beta chain) was recovered during a study of T cell repertoires in cytomegalovirus infection. Overall study results and limits: CMV-specific HLA-C-restricted TCR beta clonotypes dominated the ex vivo response.

Each CDR3 protein gets one entry after TCRdb re-called the reads with MiXCR. The sample carries fewer than 1,000,000 distinct CDR3 sequences, less than 40% recorded once. The sample holds a few counts of this clonotype. Its target is not known. Trimming removed 2 bases from V and 10 bases from J, with 9 bases in between. There are 12 residues in the CDR3. From germline, CDR1 is SEHNR and CDR2 FQNEAQ (reference sequence). The TCR sequence derives from a human donor in good health (CMV status not recorded). Some clones in this sample may be carry-over from other donors' samples. The sequenced sample was cultured CD8+ T cells from PBMCs, obtained from culture after CMV antigen stimulation. The chain is built from TRBV7-9 and TRBJ2-1; D may be TRBD1 (6 bases). The CDR3 bases are TGTGCCAGCAGCTTAAATGGACAGGAGCAGTTCTTC. It encodes CASSLNGQEQFF.